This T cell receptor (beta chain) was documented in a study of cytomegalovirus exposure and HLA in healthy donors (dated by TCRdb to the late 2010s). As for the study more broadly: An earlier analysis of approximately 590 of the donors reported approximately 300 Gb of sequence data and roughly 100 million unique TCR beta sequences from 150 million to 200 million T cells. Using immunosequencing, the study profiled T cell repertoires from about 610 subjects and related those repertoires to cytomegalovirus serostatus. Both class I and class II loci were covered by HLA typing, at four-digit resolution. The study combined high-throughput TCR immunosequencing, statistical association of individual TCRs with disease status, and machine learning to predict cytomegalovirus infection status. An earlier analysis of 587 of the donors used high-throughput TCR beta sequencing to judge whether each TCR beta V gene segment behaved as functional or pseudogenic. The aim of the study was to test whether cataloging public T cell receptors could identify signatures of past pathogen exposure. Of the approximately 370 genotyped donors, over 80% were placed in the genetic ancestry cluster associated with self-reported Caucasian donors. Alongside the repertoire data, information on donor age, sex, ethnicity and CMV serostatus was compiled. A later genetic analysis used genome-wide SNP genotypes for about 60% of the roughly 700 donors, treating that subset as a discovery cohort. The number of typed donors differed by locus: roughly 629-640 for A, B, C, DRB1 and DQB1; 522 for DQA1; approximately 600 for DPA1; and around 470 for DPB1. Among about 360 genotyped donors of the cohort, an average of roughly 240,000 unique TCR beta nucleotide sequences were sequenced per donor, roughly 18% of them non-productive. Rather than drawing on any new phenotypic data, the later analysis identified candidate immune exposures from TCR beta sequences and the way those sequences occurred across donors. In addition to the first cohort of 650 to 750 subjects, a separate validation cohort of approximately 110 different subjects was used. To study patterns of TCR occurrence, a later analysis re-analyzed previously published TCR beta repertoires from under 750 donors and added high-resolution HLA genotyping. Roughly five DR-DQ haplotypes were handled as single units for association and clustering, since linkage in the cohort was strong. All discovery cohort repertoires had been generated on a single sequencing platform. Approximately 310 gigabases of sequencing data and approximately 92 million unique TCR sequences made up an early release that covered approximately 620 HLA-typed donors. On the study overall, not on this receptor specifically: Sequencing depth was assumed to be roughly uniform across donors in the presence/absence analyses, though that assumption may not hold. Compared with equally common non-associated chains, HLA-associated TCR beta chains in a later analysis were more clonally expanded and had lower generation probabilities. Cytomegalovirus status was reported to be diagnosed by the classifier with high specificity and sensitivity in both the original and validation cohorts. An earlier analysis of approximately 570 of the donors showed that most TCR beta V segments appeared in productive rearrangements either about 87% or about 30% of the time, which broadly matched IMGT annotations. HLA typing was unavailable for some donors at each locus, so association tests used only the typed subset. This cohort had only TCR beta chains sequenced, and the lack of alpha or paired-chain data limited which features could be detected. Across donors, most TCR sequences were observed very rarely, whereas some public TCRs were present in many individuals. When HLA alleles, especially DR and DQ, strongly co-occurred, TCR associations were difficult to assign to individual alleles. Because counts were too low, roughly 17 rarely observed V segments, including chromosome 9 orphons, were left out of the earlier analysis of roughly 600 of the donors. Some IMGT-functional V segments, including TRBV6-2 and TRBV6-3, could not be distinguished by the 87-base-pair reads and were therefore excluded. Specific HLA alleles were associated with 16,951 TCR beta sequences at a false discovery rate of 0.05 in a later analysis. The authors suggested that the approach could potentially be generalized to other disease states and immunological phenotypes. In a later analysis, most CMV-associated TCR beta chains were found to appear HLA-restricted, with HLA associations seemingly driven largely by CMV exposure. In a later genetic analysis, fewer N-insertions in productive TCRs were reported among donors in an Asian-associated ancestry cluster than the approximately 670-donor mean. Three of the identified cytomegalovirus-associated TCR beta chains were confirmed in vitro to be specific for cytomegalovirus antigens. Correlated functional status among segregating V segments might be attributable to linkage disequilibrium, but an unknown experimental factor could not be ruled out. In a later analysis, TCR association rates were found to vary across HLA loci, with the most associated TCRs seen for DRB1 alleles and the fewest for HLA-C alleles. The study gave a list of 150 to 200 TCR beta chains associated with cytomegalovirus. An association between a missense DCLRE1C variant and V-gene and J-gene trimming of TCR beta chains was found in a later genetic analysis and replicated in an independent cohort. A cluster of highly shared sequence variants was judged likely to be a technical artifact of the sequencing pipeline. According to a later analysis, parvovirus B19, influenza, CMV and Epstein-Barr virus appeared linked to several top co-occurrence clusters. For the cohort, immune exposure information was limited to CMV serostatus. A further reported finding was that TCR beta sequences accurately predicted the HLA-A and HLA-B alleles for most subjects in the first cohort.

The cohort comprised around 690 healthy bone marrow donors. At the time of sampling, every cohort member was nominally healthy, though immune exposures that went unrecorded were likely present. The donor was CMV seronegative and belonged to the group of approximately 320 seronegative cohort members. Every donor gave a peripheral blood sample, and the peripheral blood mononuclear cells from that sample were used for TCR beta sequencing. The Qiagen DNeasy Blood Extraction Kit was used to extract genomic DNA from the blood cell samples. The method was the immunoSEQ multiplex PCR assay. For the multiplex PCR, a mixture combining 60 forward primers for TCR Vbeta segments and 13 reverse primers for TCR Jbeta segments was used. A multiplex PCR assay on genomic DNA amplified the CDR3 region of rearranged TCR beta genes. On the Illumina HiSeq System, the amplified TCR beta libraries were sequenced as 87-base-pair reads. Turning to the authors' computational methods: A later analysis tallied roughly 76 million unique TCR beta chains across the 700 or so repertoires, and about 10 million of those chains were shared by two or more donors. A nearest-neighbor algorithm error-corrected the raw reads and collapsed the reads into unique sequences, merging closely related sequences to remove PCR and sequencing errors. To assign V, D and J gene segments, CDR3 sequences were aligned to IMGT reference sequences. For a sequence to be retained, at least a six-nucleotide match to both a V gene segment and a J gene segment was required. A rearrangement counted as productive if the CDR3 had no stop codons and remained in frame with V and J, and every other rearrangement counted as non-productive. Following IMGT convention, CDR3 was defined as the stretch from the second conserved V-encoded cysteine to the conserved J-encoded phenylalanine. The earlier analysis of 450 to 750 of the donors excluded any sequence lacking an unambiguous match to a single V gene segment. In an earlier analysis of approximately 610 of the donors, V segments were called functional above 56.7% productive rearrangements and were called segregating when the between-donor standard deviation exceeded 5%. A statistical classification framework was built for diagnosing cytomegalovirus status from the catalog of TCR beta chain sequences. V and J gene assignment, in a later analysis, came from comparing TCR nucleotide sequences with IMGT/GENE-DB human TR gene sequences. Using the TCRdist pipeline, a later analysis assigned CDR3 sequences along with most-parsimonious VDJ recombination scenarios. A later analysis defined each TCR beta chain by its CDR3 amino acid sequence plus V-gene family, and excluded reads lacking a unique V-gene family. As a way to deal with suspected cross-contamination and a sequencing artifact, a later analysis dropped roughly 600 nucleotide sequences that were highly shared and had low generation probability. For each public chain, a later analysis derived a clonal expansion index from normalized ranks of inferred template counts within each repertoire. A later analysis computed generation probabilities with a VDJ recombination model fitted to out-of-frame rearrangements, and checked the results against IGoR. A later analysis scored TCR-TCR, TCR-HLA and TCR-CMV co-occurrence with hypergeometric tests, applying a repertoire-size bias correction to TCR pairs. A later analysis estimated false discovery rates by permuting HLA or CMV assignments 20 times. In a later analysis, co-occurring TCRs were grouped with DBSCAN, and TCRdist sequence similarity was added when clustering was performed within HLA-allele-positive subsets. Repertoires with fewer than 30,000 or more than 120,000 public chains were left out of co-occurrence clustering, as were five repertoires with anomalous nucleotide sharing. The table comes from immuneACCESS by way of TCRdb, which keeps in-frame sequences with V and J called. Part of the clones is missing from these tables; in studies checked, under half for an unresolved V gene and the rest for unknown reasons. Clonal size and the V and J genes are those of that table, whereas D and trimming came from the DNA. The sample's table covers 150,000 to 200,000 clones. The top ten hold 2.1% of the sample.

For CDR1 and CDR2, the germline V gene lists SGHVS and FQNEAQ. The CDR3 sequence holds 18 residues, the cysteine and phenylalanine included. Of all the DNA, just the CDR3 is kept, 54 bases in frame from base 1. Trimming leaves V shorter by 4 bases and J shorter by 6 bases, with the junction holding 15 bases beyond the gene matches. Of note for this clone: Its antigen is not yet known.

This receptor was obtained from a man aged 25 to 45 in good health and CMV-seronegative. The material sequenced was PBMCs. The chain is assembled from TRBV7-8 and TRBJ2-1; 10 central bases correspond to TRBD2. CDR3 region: CASSSRGSGRARVNEQFF. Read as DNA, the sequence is TGTGCCAGCAGCTCCCGGGGGAGCGGGAGGGCCCGGGTCAATGAGCAGTTCTTC. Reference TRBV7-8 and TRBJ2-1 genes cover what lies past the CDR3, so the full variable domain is GAGVSQSPRYKVAKRGQDVALRCDPISGHVSLFWYQQALGQGPEFLTYFQNEAQLDKSGLPSDRFFAERPEGSVSTLKIQRTQQEDSAVYLCASSSRGSGRARVNEQFFGPGTRLTVL.